This T cell receptor (beta chain) was recorded in a study of T-cell reconstitution after alpha-beta-depleted transplantation in children. Molecular barcoding with unique molecular identifiers was used for the TCRbeta library. TCRdb processed the PCR reads anew with MiXCR; each CDR3 protein has one entry. The data contain 500,000 to 600,000 distinct CDR3 sequences, about 30% of them singletons. The V end was cut by 6 bases, the J end by 0 bases, with 12 bases between. This CDR3 is 15 amino acids long. The V and J genes are TRBV12-3 or TRBV12-4 and TRBJ2-1; D might be TRBD2 (6 bases). The TCR originated in a human donor who donated a stem cell graft to a child with aplastic anemia. The sequencing used PBMCs from the stem cell graft donor, collected from the stem cell graft. DNA for the CDR3: TGTGCCAGCAGGGTGGACGGGAGCTCCTACAATGAGCAGTTCTTC. The encoded protein is CASRVDGSSYNEQFF.